Each of the 24 T cell receptor beta chains below was sequenced from the same sample in a study of blood T cell repertoires in COVID-19. Libraries were prepared by immunoSEQ multiplex PCR; TCRdb keeps only in-frame clonotypes and omits some of them. The sample has 110,000 to 150,000 clones, about 80% seen once; the top ten hold 5% to 6.5%. Material: PBMCs or T cells enriched from blood (not recorded which). The receptors were sampled from a woman between 50 and 59 years old who had recovered from COVID-19.

The V and J genes are TRBV10-3 and TRBJ1-5; D gene unclear. Trimming left V 0 bases short and J 0 bases short, with 9 bases between. Germline V lookup: CDR1 ENHRY, CDR2 SYGVKD. The CDR3 contains 16 residues. The CDR3 region has the DNA TGTGCCATCAGTGAGTCGGTTCAGAATAGCAATCAGCCCCAGCATTTT. This codes for CAISESVQNSNQPQHF.

Written as DNA, the CDR3 is TGTGCCAGCAGCTTAGACAGGGGGGTCACAGATACGCAGTATTTT. This codes for CASSLDRGVTDTQYF. The gene calls are TRBV7-9 and TRBJ2-3, with 8 bases that match TRBD1. The germline V gene encodes CDR1 SEHNR and CDR2 FQNEAQ (reference sequence). Trimming removed 1 base from V and 2 bases from J; junction bases left unmatched: 2. The length of the CDR3 is 15 residues.

The chain couples TRBV28 to TRBJ2-2; 8 bases line up with TRBD1. This CDR3 contains 15 residues. J lost 0 bases, V lost 6 bases, and 3 bases had no gene match. CDR1 MDHEN and CDR2 SYDVKM come from the germline V gene. CDR3 region: CASRAQGANTGELFF. In nucleotides, the CDR3 is TGTGCCAGCAGGGCACAGGGGGCGAACACCGGGGAGCTGTTTTTT.

Here the CDR3 reads CASARQVSSYNEQFF. The CDR3 DNA sequence: TGTGCCAGCGCTAGACAGGTGAGCTCCTACAATGAGCAGTTCTTC. V usage is TRBV6-5 and J usage is TRBJ2-1; D perhaps matches TRBD1 (6 bases). V dropped 8 bases and J dropped 0 bases, with 14 bases sitting between them. The CDR3 runs 15 residues. Germline CDR1 and CDR2: MNHEY and SVGAGI.

The rearrangement uses TRBV5-1 and TRBJ2-2; D is possibly TRBD2 (6 bases). The CDR3 spans 13 residues. V lost 4 bases and J 7 bases, leaving 11 bases between the germline ends. Germline V gene sequence: CDR1 SGHRS, CDR2 YFSETQ. The CDR3 region is CASSDGGVGELFF. Written as DNA, the CDR3 is TGCGCCAGCAGCGACGGGGGAGTCGGGGAGCTGTTTTTT.

This clone was recorded a few times. CDR3 region: CAIKEDRGANEKLFF. The CDR3 nucleotides are TGTGCCATCAAGGAGGACAGGGGGGCTAATGAAAAACTGTTTTTT. The rearrangement links TRBV10-3 to TRBJ1-4, with 10 bases matching TRBD1. V gave up 7 bases and J gave up 3 bases; unmatched junction bases: 5. This CDR3 has 15 residues. The germline V gene has CDR1 ENHRY and CDR2 SYGVKD.

The chain joins TRBV28 to TRBJ2-7, with TRBD2 as a possible D gene (5 bases). The CDR3 totals 17 residues. Germline CDR1 reads MDHEN; CDR2 reads SYDVKM. The V and J ends lost 5 bases and 0 bases respectively, with 20 bases between them. For the CDR3, the DNA is TGTGCCAGCAGTCCCCCGGGGTCCCAAACTCACTCCTACGAGCAGTACTTC. It translates to CASSPPGSQTHSYEQYF.

This chain connects TRBV5-4 to TRBJ2-7; D possibly corresponds to TRBD2 (6 bases). The V end was cut by 3 bases, the J end by 0 bases, with 13 bases between. CDR1 and CDR2 from the germline V gene are SGHNT and YYREEE (reference sequence). CDR3 length: 15 amino acids. CDR3 in amino acids: CASSWDGGNSYEQYF. The DNA for the CDR3 is TGTGCCAGCAGCTGGGACGGAGGGAACTCCTACGAGCAGTACTTC.

CDR3 region: CASMGQLNTEAFF. CDR3 sequence (DNA): TGTGCCAGTATGGGACAGCTGAACACTGAAGCTTTCTTT. The chain uses TRBV6-5 and TRBJ1-1; 7 bases align to TRBD1. With 9 bases clipped from V and 0 bases from J, the junction kept 4 bases outside the gene matches. Germline V gene lookup returns CDR1 MNHEY and CDR2 SVGAGI. The CDR3 extends over 13 amino acids.

About this clone itself: Different DNA sequences within this sample yield the same CDR3. The rearrangement links TRBV4-1 to TRBJ1-2; unclear D gene. The CDR3 has 13 residues. CDR1 MGHRA and CDR2 YSYEKL come from the germline V gene. V lost 1 base and J 2 bases, leaving 5 bases between the germline ends. CDR3 DNA: TGCGCCAGCAGCCAAGCCGGGAACTATGGCTACACCTTC. Translating it yields CASSQAGNYGYTF.

This clone was seen a single time. The rearrangement links TRBV30 to TRBJ1-5, with D possibly TRBD1 on 6 matching bases. Trimming removed 0 bases at V and 9 bases at J, with 12 bases between. The CDR3 spans 13 residues. Germline V lookup: CDR1 GTSNPN, CDR2 SVGIG (reference sequence). CDR3 nucleotide sequence: TGTGCCTGGAGTGTAGGGGGAGGGCGGCCCCAGCATTTT. As protein: CAWSVGGGRPQHF.

The V call is TRBV30, the J call TRBJ1-4; 9 positions match TRBD1. This CDR3 region has 14 residues. V lost 0 bases and J lost 8; bases outside the gene matches: 4. Looked up from germline, CDR1 is GTSNPN and CDR2 is SVGIG (reference sequence). CDR3 nucleotide sequence: TGTGCCTGGAGTGTAGGACAGGGGCCAGAAAAACTGTTTTTT. Amino acids: CAWSVGQGPEKLFF.

V gene TRBV27 combines with J gene TRBJ1-2; perhaps TRBD1 as D (5 bases). Looked up from germline, CDR1 is MNHEY and CDR2 is SMNVEV (reference sequence). The V end was cut by 4 bases, the J end by 4 bases, with 22 bases between. The CDR3 is 17 amino acids. In DNA, the CDR3 is TGTGCCAGCAGTTGGGCGGGGACTCCCCTTTTTTCCTATGGCTACACCTTC. Its protein is CASSWAGTPLFSYGYTF.

CDR3 region: CASSPGYSSYEQYF. CDR3 DNA: TGTGCCAGCAGCCCCGGTTACAGCTCCTACGAGCAGTACTTC. This chain joins TRBV14 and TRBJ2-7, with D uncertain. There are 14 residues in the CDR3. Germline lookup yields CDR1 SGHDN and CDR2 FVKESK. V gave up 4 bases and J gave up 0 bases, with 10 bases separating them.

The J gene is TRBJ2-7, the V gene TRBV28; 8 bases map to TRBD2. This CDR3 comprises 13 residues. Germline lookup yields CDR1 MDHEN and CDR2 SYDVKM. Germline trimming cut 5 bases from V and 2 bases from J; bases unmatched to any gene: 2. The CDR3 DNA sequence: TGTGCCAGCAGTCTTAGCGGGGCCTACGAGCAGTACGTC. Translating it yields CASSLSGAYEQYV.

The genes are TRBV19 and TRBJ1-5, with a possible D match to TRBD1 (5 bases). V lost 5 bases and J lost 6, with 20 bases in between. Germline assignment: CDR1 LNHDA and CDR2 SQIVND (reference sequence). There are 16 residues in the CDR3. The CDR3 coding sequence is TGTGCCAGTAGTCGCCTGGCAGGGAGGGTTAGTCAGCCCCAGCATTTT. It translates to CASSRLAGRVSQPQHF.

V gene TRBV5-4 combines with J gene TRBJ2-7, with TRBD1 identical over 8 bases. V gave up 3 bases and J gave up 0 bases; unmatched junction bases: 8. CDR1 is SGHNT, CDR2 YYREEE, per germline (reference sequence). CDR3 size: 16 residues. This CDR3 reads CASSWTTGANSYEQYV. CDR3 sequence (DNA): TGTGCCAGCAGCTGGACGACAGGGGCCAACTCCTACGAGCAGTACGTC.

The chain carries TRBV7-2 and TRBJ1-1; tentatively, D is TRBD1 (5 bases). The CDR3 length is 14 residues. Germline V CDR1 and CDR2: SGHTA, FQGNSA. Between the trimmed V and J ends, which lost 5 bases and 8 bases, there was a span of 18 bases. The CDR3: CASSDRGLLIEAFF. The CDR3 nucleotides read TGTGCCAGCAGCGATAGGGGACTCCTGATAGAAGCTTTCTTT.

The chain is built from TRBV7-2 and TRBJ1-1; tentatively, D is TRBD1 (6 bases). This CDR3 contains 13 residues. The V and J ends lost 5 bases and 7 bases respectively, with 14 bases between them. From germline, CDR1 is SGHTA and CDR2 FQGNSA. Written as DNA, the CDR3 is TGTGCCAGCAGCGCCGGGACAACTAATGAAGCTTTCTTT. Protein: CASSAGTTNEAFF.

The chain is built from TRBV13 and TRBJ2-3; 8 bases agree with TRBD2. V was clipped by 3 bases and J by 4 bases; unmatched bases: 9. Germline V gene data show CDR1 as PRHDT and CDR2 as FYEKMQ (reference sequence). The CDR3 contains 16 residues. In DNA, the CDR3 is TGTGCCAGCAGCTTCGATACTAGCGGCCTAGCAGATACGCAGTATTTT. It codes for CASSFDTSGLADTQYF.

The V and J genes are TRBV27 and TRBJ1-5; 10 nucleotides match TRBD1. CDR3 length: 15 amino acids. Germline loops: CDR1 MNHEY, CDR2 SMNVEV (reference sequence). The V segment lost 6 bases and the J segment 5 bases; nucleotides outside the gene matches: 7. CDR3 in amino acids: CASSKDRGDHQPQHF. The DNA for the CDR3 is TGTGCCAGCAGCAAGGACAGGGGGGACCATCAGCCCCAGCATTTT.

The V and J genes are TRBV13 and TRBJ2-7; 7 bases match TRBD1. With V trimmed by 3 bases and J by 5 bases, 10 bases remained unmatched. This CDR3 is 15 amino acids long. CDR1 and CDR2 from the germline V gene are PRHDT and FYEKMQ (reference sequence). CDR3 in DNA: TGTGCCAGCAGCTTGAGCCGACAGGGTGTGAACGAGCAGTACTTC. This translates into CASSLSRQGVNEQYF.

The chain uses TRBV5-1 and TRBJ2-5; D may be TRBD2 (5 bases). This CDR3 is built from 14 residues. Looked up from germline, CDR1 is SGHRS and CDR2 is YFSETQ. V was clipped by 0 bases and J by 0 bases, with 6 bases between them. CDR3 protein: CASSLGTYQETQYF. In DNA form, the CDR3 reads TGCGCCAGCAGCTTGGGGACTTACCAAGAGACCCAGTACTTC.

The chain couples TRBV10-3 to TRBJ2-5; TRBD2 aligns across 10 bases. Germline CDR1 ENHRY, CDR2 SYGVKD. This CDR3 has 13 amino acids. The ends lost 7 bases at V and 4 bases at J; junction bases unmatched: 3. The CDR3, as DNA: TGTGCCATCAAGCGGGAGGGGTCAGAGACCCAGTACTTC. The encoded protein is CAIKREGSETQYF.